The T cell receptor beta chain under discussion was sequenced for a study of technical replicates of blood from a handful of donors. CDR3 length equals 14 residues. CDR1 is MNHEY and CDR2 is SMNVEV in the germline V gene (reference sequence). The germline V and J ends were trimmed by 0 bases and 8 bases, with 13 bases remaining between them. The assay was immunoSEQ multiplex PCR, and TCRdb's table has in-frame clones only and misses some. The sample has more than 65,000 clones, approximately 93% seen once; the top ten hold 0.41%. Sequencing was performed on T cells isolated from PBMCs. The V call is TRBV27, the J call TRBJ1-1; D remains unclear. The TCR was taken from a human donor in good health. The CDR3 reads CASSLSGSSEEAFF. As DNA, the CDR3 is TGTGCCAGCAGTTTATCCGGGTCCTCTGAGGAAGCTTTCTTT.